Given below is one T cell receptor beta chain in context. This sample stems from a study of blood T cell repertoires in COVID-19. Across the whole study: Donors in the United States, Italy and Spain gave samples during acute or convalescent COVID-19.

Original data processing: Estimation of nucleated cell counts was performed using reference gene primer amplification. Measured with immunoSEQ multiplex PCR; TCRdb has only the in-frame clones, and not every one. V and J calls and clone size follow that table, whereas D and trimming were derived from the DNA. The sample has hundreds of thousands of clones; over 70% are singletons. This CDR3 spans 15 amino acids. From germline, CDR1 is MNHEY and CDR2 SVGEGT. Trimming took off 6 bases at V and 7 bases at J, with 16 bases between the two ends. Material: peripheral blood. The J gene is TRBJ2-6, the V gene TRBV6-2 or TRBV6-3; tentatively, D is TRBD2 (6 bases). This clonotype was obtained from a woman in her forties who had recovered from COVID-19. CDR3: CASSPRRGKANVLTF. DNA for the CDR3: TGTGCCAGCAGCCCCAGGAGGGGAAAAGCCAACGTCCTGACTTTC.